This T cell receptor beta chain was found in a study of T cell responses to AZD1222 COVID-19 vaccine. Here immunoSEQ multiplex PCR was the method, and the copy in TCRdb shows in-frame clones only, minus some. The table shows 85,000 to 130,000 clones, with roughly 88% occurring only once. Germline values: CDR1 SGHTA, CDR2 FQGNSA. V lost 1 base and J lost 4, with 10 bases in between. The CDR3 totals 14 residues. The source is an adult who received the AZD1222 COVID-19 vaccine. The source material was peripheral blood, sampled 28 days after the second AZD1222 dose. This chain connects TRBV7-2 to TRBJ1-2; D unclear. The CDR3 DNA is TGTGCCAGCAGCTTAGACATGGGGTCCTATGGCTACACCTTC. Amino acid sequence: CASSLDMGSYGYTF.